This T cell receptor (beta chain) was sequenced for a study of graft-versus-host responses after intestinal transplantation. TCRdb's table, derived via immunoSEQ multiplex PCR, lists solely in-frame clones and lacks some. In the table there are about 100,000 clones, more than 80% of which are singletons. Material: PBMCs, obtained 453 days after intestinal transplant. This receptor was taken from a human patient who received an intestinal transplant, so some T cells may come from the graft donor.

The CDR3 DNA sequence: TGTGCCAGCAGTGAATTTGTGGGGGCTGTAGGCTCTGGAAACACCATATATTTT. It yields the protein CASSEFVGAVGSGNTIYF. The rearrangement links TRBV6-1 to TRBJ1-3; a possible D gene is TRBD1 (6 bases). CDR3 length: 18 residues. The V gene lost 2 bases and the J gene lost 0 bases, with 17 bases spanning the gap. Per germline, CDR1 MNHNS and CDR2 SASEGT.